The 3 T cell receptor beta chains reported below all come from one sample, sequenced in a study of Graves' ophthalmopathy and Graves' hyperthyroidism. Researchers took RNA transcripts and amplified TCR beta CDR3 regions from them. The library came from an HTBI-primed first-round RT-PCR and a second-round multiplex PCR. TCRdb re-derived calls from the multiplex PCR reads in MiXCR, one entry per CDR3 protein. The repertoire includes approximately 160,000 distinct CDR3 sequences, 30% to 45% of them detected once, and roughly 5.8% sits in the top ten. The sample taken for sequencing was peripheral blood. The source of these receptors is a woman aged 40-49 years with Graves' ophthalmopathy.

This clonotype was counted at least ten times. The V gene is TRBV7-3, the J gene TRBJ2-5; D is perhaps TRBD1 or TRBD2 (5 bases each). Germline V lookup: CDR1 SGHTA, CDR2 FQGTGA. V was pared by 5 bases and J by 5 bases, with 15 bases between. This CDR3 is built from 14 residues. The CDR3 bases are TGTGCCAGCAGCCAGGGCCATGAGGGGGAGACCCAGTACTTC. This sequence encodes CASSQGHEGETQYF.

The chain joins TRBV29-1 to TRBJ2-5, with TRBD2 matching over 13 bases. This CDR3 has 16 residues. The ends lost 4 bases at V and 2 bases at J; junction bases unmatched: 7. CDR1 and CDR2 (germline): SQVTM, ANQGSEA. This CDR3 is CSVGGLAGVGQETQYF. The CDR3 DNA sequence: TGCAGCGTTGGAGGACTAGCGGGAGTGGGACAAGAGACCCAGTACTTC.

CDR3 amino acids: CASSLLAWTGELFF. The CDR3 DNA reads TGTGCCAGCAGCTTACTAGCATGGACCGGGGAGCTGTTTTTT. This chain joins TRBV7-3 and TRBJ2-2, with D possibly matching TRBD2 (5 bases). CDR1 is SGHTA and CDR2 is FQGTGA in the germline V gene. The CDR3 covers 14 residues. Deletions cut 2 bases from V and 5 bases from J, with 9 bases between.